The 29 T cell receptor beta chains in this list originate from one sample, sequenced in a study of beta chain features in type 1 diabetes. The study's findings and limits: Type 1 diabetes patients had TCRB CDR3s that were shorter (moderately but significantly so) in all four CD4+ subsets.

Antigen specificity for these receptors is unknown. Of the isolated RNA, all was reverse transcribed, and so the sequenced material was expressed TCRB transcripts. Clones were sequenced by immunoSEQ multiplex PCR, and TCRdb holds only the in-frame ones, with some missing. This table has about 660,000 clones, over 12% appearing once. Sequencing used naive CD4+ T cells from blood. Receptor source: a young man with type 1 diabetes.

The chain uses TRBV5-4 and TRBJ2-1, with 10 nucleotides matching TRBD2. Germline assignment: CDR1 SGHNT and CDR2 YYREEE (reference sequence). The length of the CDR3 is 15 residues. Losses at the gene ends were 1 base for V and 2 bases for J; bases not matched to a gene: 0. This CDR3 is CASSLTSGTYNEQFF. CDR3 bases: TGTGCCAGCAGCTTGACTAGCGGGACCTACAATGAGCAGTTCTTC. Looking up the rest from reference TRBV5-4 and TRBJ2-1 gives the full variable domain: ETGVTQSPTHLIKTRGQQVTLRCSSQSGHNTVSWYQQALGQGPQFIFQYYREEENGRGNFPPRFSGLQFPNYSSELNVNALELDDSALYLCASSLTSGTYNEQFFGPGTRLTVL.

In DNA form, the CDR3 reads TGTGCCAGCAGTGAATTGGGACTAGCTCCGAGCTCCTACGAGCAGTACTTC. Translating gives CASSELGLAPSSYEQYF. The chain couples TRBV25-1 to TRBJ2-7, with 9 bases that match TRBD2. Germline V gene sequence: CDR1 MGHDK, CDR2 SYGVNS. Trimming took 1 base from V and 0 from J; bases not matched to a gene: 7. This CDR3 is built from 17 residues.

The J gene is TRBJ2-1, the V gene TRBV7-2; D remains ambiguous. The germline V gene has CDR1 SGHTA and CDR2 FQGNSA. The CDR3 extends over 15 amino acids. Trimming took 1 base from V and 0 from J, leaving 7 bases between them. In DNA, the CDR3 is TGTGCCAGCAGCTTAGTCCACAACTCCTACAATGAGCAGTTCTTC. It translates to CASSLVHNSYNEQFF.

This clone was seen a handful of times. The same CDR3 also results from other DNA sequences found in this sample. The CDR3: CASSLSGLSTDTQYF. In DNA, the CDR3 is TGTGCCAGCAGCCTTAGCGGCCTCAGCACAGATACGCAGTATTTT. The gene calls are TRBV7-2 and TRBJ2-3, with TRBD2 as a possible D gene (6 bases). The V end lost 5 bases, the J end lost 0 bases, and 12 bases lay between the germline ends. This CDR3 spans 15 amino acids. CDR1 is SGHTA and CDR2 is FQGNSA in the germline V gene. The full variable domain, rest sourced from reference TRBV7-2 and TRBJ2-3, is GAGVSQSPSNKVTEKGKDVELRCDPISGHTALYWYRQSLGQGLEFLIYFQGNSAPDKSGLPSDRFSAERTGGSVSTLTIQRTQQEDSAVYLCASSLSGLSTDTQYFGPGTRLTVL.

The table lists this clone with a few counts. The chain is built from TRBV7-3 and TRBJ1-1, with D possibly matching TRBD1 (5 bases). This CDR3 comprises 15 residues. Germline lookup yields CDR1 SGHTA and CDR2 FQGTGA. Trimming shortened V by 1 base and J by 8 bases, and 17 bases separated the two germline ends. The chain's CDR3 is CASSLNGGDIAEAFF. CDR3 DNA: TGTGCCAGCAGCTTAAACGGAGGGGATATAGCGGAAGCTTTCTTT.

This clone was observed a few times. Given a much more abundant clone one base away, this may be a read error. The chain couples TRBV6-6 to TRBJ2-3; D uncertain. The CDR3 totals 12 residues. Germline CDR1 is MNHNY and CDR2 is SVGAGI (reference sequence). V gave up 5 bases and J gave up 0 bases, with 3 bases separating them. Written as DNA, the CDR3 is TGTGCCAGCAGTCAGAGCACAGATACGCAGTATTTT. This sequence encodes CASSQSTDTQYF.

This chain uses TRBV29-1 with TRBJ1-4; 10 bases line up with TRBD1. This CDR3 has 16 amino acids. The ends lost 5 bases at V and 8 bases at J; junction bases unmatched: 14. The germline CDR1 and CDR2 sequences are SQVTM and ANQGSEA. The CDR3 loop is CSVRRTGGSGGEKLFF. CDR3 coding DNA: TGCAGCGTTCGGAGGACAGGGGGTTCGGGCGGCGAAAAACTGTTTTTT.

This clone was counted only a few times. This CDR3 is also generated by other DNA sequences in the sample. V gene TRBV30 combines with J gene TRBJ2-3, with D unresolved. Trimming took off 2 bases at V and 3 bases at J, with 9 bases between the two ends. The CDR3 runs 13 residues. In germline, CDR1 is GTSNPN, CDR2 SVGIG (reference sequence). CDR3 sequence reads: CAWSRAGTDTQYF. The CDR3 DNA follows: TGTGCCTGGAGTAGGGCAGGTACAGATACGCAGTATTTT.

V gene TRBV2 combines with J gene TRBJ1-6; no clear D gene. CDR3 size: 12 residues. V lost 2 bases, J lost 10 bases, and 6 bases lay in between. Germline V gives CDR1 SNHLY, CDR2 FYNNEI. Written as DNA, the CDR3 is TGTGCCAGCAGTGAATCGCCCTCACCCCTCCACTTT. It encodes CASSESPSPLHF.

V usage is TRBV29-1 and J usage is TRBJ2-5; D gene uncertain. Germline values: CDR1 SQVTM, CDR2 ANQGSEA. V was pared by 4 bases and J by 2 bases, with 11 bases between. This CDR3 is 13 amino acids long. Here the CDR3 DNA reads TGCAGCGTTGCTCACCGCAATCAAGAGACCCAGTACTTC. It translates to CSVAHRNQETQYF. The full variable domain, its missing parts supplied by reference TRBV29-1 and TRBJ2-5, is SAVISQKPSRDICQRGTSLTIQCQVDSQVTMMFWYRQQPGQSLTLIATANQGSEATYESGFVIDKFPISRPNLTFSTLTVSNMSPEDSSIYLCSVAHRNQETQYFGPGTRLLVL.

The chain uses TRBV7-9 and TRBJ2-7; TRBD2 matches 9 bases. Trimming took 4 bases from V and 2 from J; bases not matched to a gene: 6. The CDR3 is made up of 15 amino acids. Germline assignment: CDR1 SEHNR and CDR2 FQNEAQ (reference sequence). The CDR3 region has the DNA TGTGCCAGCAGCTCGAGTAGCGGGAGAGCCTACGAGCAGTACTTC. Translating gives CASSSSSGRAYEQYF.

The gene calls are TRBV27 and TRBJ1-1; D is possibly TRBD1 (6 bases). Germline loops: CDR1 MNHEY, CDR2 SMNVEV (reference sequence). The CDR3 spans 13 residues. V lost 6 bases, J lost 2 bases, and 10 bases lay in between. In DNA, the CDR3 is TGTGCCAGCAGCGGACAGATAAACACTGAAGCTTTCTTT. Amino acid sequence: CASSGQINTEAFF.

V gene TRBV30 combines with J gene TRBJ2-5; 8 nucleotides agree with TRBD1. J was trimmed by 1 base and V by 0 bases; bases with no gene match: 4. This CDR3 has 15 amino acids. Per the germline V gene, CDR1 is GTSNPN and CDR2 is SVGIG (reference sequence). The DNA of the CDR3 is TGTGCCTGGAGTGTGGGGACAGGCCGCCAAGAGACCCAGTACTTC. It yields the protein CAWSVGTGRQETQYF.

This clone was detected a few times. V and J are TRBV18 and TRBJ2-1, with 9 bases fitting TRBD1. With 3 bases clipped from V and 2 bases from J, the junction kept 2 bases outside the gene matches. The germline gives CDR1 KGHSH, CDR2 LQKENI. The length of the CDR3 is 15 residues. The CDR3 nucleotides read TGTGCCAGCTCACCTGGGACAGGGACCTACAATGAGCAGTTCTTC. Translated: CASSPGTGTYNEQFF.

This clone was observed a handful of times. The chain joins TRBV9 to TRBJ2-7; the match to TRBD2 covers 12 bases. The ends lost 0 bases at V and 6 bases at J; junction bases unmatched: 4. Germline loops: CDR1 SGDLS, CDR2 YYNGEE. This CDR3 has 15 amino acids. For the CDR3, the DNA is TGTGCCAGCAGCGTAGAGGCTAGCGGGAGGGGCGAGCAGTACTTC. Encoded protein: CASSVEASGRGEQYF.

The chain has TRBV5-1 and TRBJ1-2, with 7 bases identical to TRBD1. The V segment lost 4 bases and the J segment 8 bases; nucleotides outside the gene matches: 8. The V gene's germline CDR1 is SGHRS and CDR2 YFSETQ. CDR3 size: 13 residues. The CDR3 is CASSTGQVGGYTF. In DNA, the CDR3 is TGCGCCAGCAGCACCGGACAGGTTGGGGGCTACACCTTC.

This clone was counted between two and nine times. The CDR3 is CATSRDKGSPTYEQYF. CDR3 bases: TGTGCCACCAGCAGAGATAAGGGGTCCCCAACCTACGAGCAGTACTTC. This sequence joins TRBV15 and TRBJ2-7, with D possibly matching TRBD1 (5 bases). Germline lookup yields CDR1 LNHNV and CDR2 YYDKDF (reference sequence). Trimming cost V 0 bases and J 2 bases, with 14 bases left between them. The CDR3 extends over 16 amino acids.

The chain couples TRBV4-1 to TRBJ2-7; TRBD1 might be the D (6 bases). V was trimmed by 4 bases and J by 5 bases, leaving 18 bases between them. This CDR3 has 15 residues. In germline, CDR1 is MGHRA, CDR2 YSYEKL. Here the CDR3 DNA reads TGCGCCAGCAGCCTTCACGCAGGGGCGATGAACGAGCAGTACTTC. It specifies CASSLHAGAMNEQYF.

This clone was counted a few times. The gene calls are TRBV2 and TRBJ1-1, with unresolved D. The ends were cut back, 2 bases at V and 0 bases at J, with 7 bases in the middle. CDR3 size: 14 residues. Per germline, CDR1 SNHLY and CDR2 FYNNEI. The CDR3 loop is CASSESRMNTEAFF. The CDR3 DNA reads as TGTGCCAGCAGTGAATCCAGGATGAACACTGAAGCTTTCTTT. Drawing the rest from reference TRBV2 and TRBJ1-1, the complete variable domain is EPEVTQTPSHQVTQMGQEVILRCVPISNHLYFYWYRQILGQKVEFLVSFYNNEISEKSEIFDDQFSVERPDGSNFTLKIRSTKLEDSAMYFCASSESRMNTEAFFGQGTRLTVV.

The chain has TRBV4-2 and TRBJ2-3, with D perhaps matching TRBD1 (6 bases). The CDR3 contains 14 residues. Germline CDR1 and CDR2: LGHNA and YNFKEQ. With 1 base removed from V and 7 bases from J, the gap between germline ends came to 12 bases. As DNA, the CDR3 is TGTGCCAGCAGCCAAGTCCCAGGGGTGAATACGCAGTATTTT. This gives the protein CASSQVPGVNTQYF.

The chain is built from TRBV28 and TRBJ2-7; D not certain. The V gene lost 6 bases and the J gene lost 7 bases, with 10 bases spanning the gap. The CDR3 runs to 11 residues. Looked up from germline, CDR1 is MDHEN and CDR2 is SYDVKM. This chain's CDR3 is CASSLIGEQYF. In DNA, the CDR3 is TGTGCCAGCAGCCTGATTGGGGAGCAGTACTTC. The full variable domain, in which reference TRBV28 and TRBJ2-7 provide the parts outside the CDR3, is DVKVTQSSRYLVKRTGEKVFLECVQDMDHENMFWYRQDPGLGLRLIYFSYDVKMKEKGDIPEGYSVSREKKERFSLILESASTNQTSMYLCASSLIGEQYFGPGTRLTVT.

This clone was observed a few times. The V gene is TRBV4-1, the J gene TRBJ1-5; no firm D call. CDR3 length equals 16 residues. Trimming left V 4 bases short and J 6 bases short, with 19 bases between. Germline CDR1 reads MGHRA; CDR2 reads YSYEKL. CDR3 in DNA: TGCGCCAGCAGCCGGGCGGTTCCGGGGATAGGTCAGCCCCAGCATTTT. Protein sequence: CASSRAVPGIGQPQHF.

This clone was observed a few times. V is TRBV5-4 and J is TRBJ2-1; 12 nucleotides agree with TRBD2. The CDR3 consists of 14 residues. Unmatched junction bases numbered 8, after V lost 10 bases and J lost 6 bases. Germline CDR1 is SGHNT and CDR2 is YYREEE (reference sequence). The CDR3, as DNA: TGTGCCCATAAACCGGGACTAGCGGGCAATGAGCAGTTCTTC. Residues: CAHKPGLAGNEQFF.

The rearrangement joins TRBV18 to TRBJ1-2; unclear D gene. Trimming stripped 4 bases from V and 6 bases from J, with 12 bases between. CDR1 and CDR2 from the germline V gene are KGHSH and LQKENI. The CDR3 consists of 13 residues. CDR3 in amino acids: CASSRDLTDGYTF. The CDR3, as DNA: TGTGCCAGCTCACGAGACCTCACAGATGGCTACACCTTC.

The CDR3: CASSQAELLSSYNEQFF. For the CDR3, the DNA is TGCGCCAGCAGCCAAGCCGAATTACTCAGCTCCTACAATGAGCAGTTCTTC. This rearrangement joins TRBV4-3 to TRBJ2-1, with no clear D. The germline V gene has CDR1 LGHNA and CDR2 YSLEER. This CDR3 comprises 17 residues. The V and J ends lost 1 base and 0 bases respectively, with 13 bases between them.

This clone was seen many times. The chain employs TRBV23-1 and TRBJ2-1, with D perhaps TRBD1 (5 bases). TRBV23-1 belongs to the ORF category, with a function that is uncertain. The CDR3 has 15 residues. V was pared by 0 bases and J by 6 bases, with 12 bases between. In nucleotides, the CDR3 is TGCGCCAGCAGTCAATCGGGGCGGTTTCGCAATGAGCAGTTCTTC. This gives the protein CASSQSGRFRNEQFF.

The chain is built from TRBV6-5 and TRBJ2-1; tentative D call: TRBD2 (6 bases). With 4 bases removed from V and 0 bases from J, the gap between germline ends came to 10 bases. Germline CDR1 and CDR2: MNHEY and SVGAGI. The CDR3 is 15 residues long. CDR3 sequence reads: CASSFGGTSYNEQFF. The CDR3 DNA sequence: TGTGCCAGCAGTTTCGGAGGGACCTCCTACAATGAGCAGTTCTTC.

The table lists this clone with a few counts. The rearrangement joins TRBV9 to TRBJ2-1; D gene ambiguous. The V and J ends lost 2 bases and 8 bases respectively, with 5 bases between them. CDR1 and CDR2 (germline): SGDLS, YYNGEE. The CDR3 length is 11 residues. In nucleotides, the CDR3 is TGTGCCAGCAGCGTTGGCGATGAGCAGTTCTTC. It specifies CASSVGDEQFF. Together with reference TRBV9 and TRBJ2-1, the CDR3 gives the full variable domain: DSGVTQTPKHLITATGQRVTLRCSPRSGDLSVYWYQQSLDQGLQFLIQYYNGEERAKGNILERFSAQQFPDLHSELNLSSLELGDSALYFCASSVGDEQFFGPGTRLTVL.

The CDR3 sequence: CASTPGTGPEEKLFF. In nucleotides, the CDR3 is TGCGCCAGCACGCCGGGGACGGGCCCCGAGGAAAAACTGTTTTTT. The V and J genes are TRBV23-1 and TRBJ1-4; maybe TRBD1 (5 bases). TRBV23-1 is designated an ORF whose function remains uncertain. The CDR3 is 15 residues long. V lost 7 bases and J lost 8, with 20 bases in between.